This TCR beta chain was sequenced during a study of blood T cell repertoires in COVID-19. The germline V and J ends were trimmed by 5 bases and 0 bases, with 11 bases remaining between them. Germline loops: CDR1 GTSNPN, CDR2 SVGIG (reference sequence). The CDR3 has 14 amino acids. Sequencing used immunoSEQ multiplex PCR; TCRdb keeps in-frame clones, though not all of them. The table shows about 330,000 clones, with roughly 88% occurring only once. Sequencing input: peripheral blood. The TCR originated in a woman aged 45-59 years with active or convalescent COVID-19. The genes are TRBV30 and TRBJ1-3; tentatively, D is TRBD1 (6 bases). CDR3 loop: CAWDRSSSGNTIYF. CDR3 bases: TGTGCCTGGGACAGGTCTTCCTCTGGAAACACCATATATTTT.